Below are 2 T cell receptor beta chains sequenced from a single sample in a study of Tregs in tolerant kidney transplant recipients. Here immunoSEQ multiplex PCR was the method, and the copy in TCRdb shows in-frame clones only, minus some. The table lists about 52,000 clones. The sample consisted of CD4+ T cells from blood, taken before the transplant. These receptors were taken from a human donor who received a combined kidney and bone marrow transplant.

In the case of this clone: The read halts 3 residues ahead of the CDR3 end, with the missing end drawn from the germline J gene. This chain uses TRBV2 with TRBJ1-1; 8 nucleotides align to TRBD1. V gave up 7 bases and J gave up 1 base; unmatched junction bases: 5. The CDR3 contains 14 residues. Germline CDR1 and CDR2: SNHLY and FYNNEI. The CDR3 loop reads CASISDRGNTEAFF. The DNA read from the CDR3 is TGTGCCAGCATCTCAGACAGGGGGAACACTGAA.

Comments on this clone: The read falls 3 residues short of the CDR3 end, and the missing part is taken from the germline J gene. This chain links TRBV19 with TRBJ2-7; 7 nucleotides match TRBD1. CDR1 is LNHDA and CDR2 is SQIVND in the germline V gene (reference sequence). The CDR3 runs 16 residues. V gave up 0 bases and J gave up 3 bases; unmatched junction bases: 8. The sequenced CDR3 bases are TGTGCCAGTAGTATAGATCCGGGACAGCCAATCTACGAG. Protein: CASSIDPGQPIYE. The CDR3 reads in full as CASSIDPGQPIYEQYF.